This T cell receptor (beta chain) was obtained from a study of identical twins. In its sample, this clonotype was seen a few times. Its specificity is not known. General study results and limits: Not following the same donors, the study drew its conclusions from cross-sectional statistical analysis. Among monozygotic twins, out-of-frame TCR alpha sharing exceeded what models predicted.

Trimming shortened V by 6 bases and J by 8 bases, and 19 bases separated the two germline ends. Germline V gene lookup returns CDR1 MNHEY and CDR2 SVGAGI. CDR3 size: 14 residues. Healthy Caucasians provided all donations. TCRdb used MiXCR to reprocess the 5' RACE reads, holding one entry per CDR3 protein. The sample consists of roughly 1,500,000 distinct CDR3 sequences, 25% to 35% of them appearing once. The gene calls are TRBV6-5 and TRBJ1-2; D call uncertain. The sequence was collected from a newborn girl in good health. The sample comprised cord blood. The CDR3 bases are TGTGCCAGCAGCTCCTCCGCCCCGGTGGGGGGCTACACCTTC. Protein product: CASSSSAPVGGYTF.